Sequencing of this TCR beta chain was carried out in a study of blood T cell repertoires in COVID-19. Overall study context: Italy, Spain and the United States were the sources of the convalescent and acute COVID-19 samples. PBMCs, B-cell-depleted T cells, or T cells were the source of the cDNA or gDNA that made up the material.

The protocol was immunoSEQ multiplex PCR, while the TCRdb copy is restricted to in-frame clones and leaves out a portion. Seen here are about 220,000 clones, approximately 85% observed once, and the top ten hold 2.9%. Trimming left V 0 bases short and J 6 bases short, with 8 bases between. The CDR3 has 13 amino acids. CDR1 is MNHEY, CDR2 SVGAGI, per germline. The sequencing sample was made of peripheral blood. The rearrangement uses TRBV6-5 and TRBJ1-2; D unclear. The clonotype comes from a man between 45 and 60 years old who had recovered from COVID-19. CDR3 DNA sequence: TGTGCCAGCAGTTACTCGCAGTTTGATGGCTACACCTTC. Translating it yields CASSYSQFDGYTF.